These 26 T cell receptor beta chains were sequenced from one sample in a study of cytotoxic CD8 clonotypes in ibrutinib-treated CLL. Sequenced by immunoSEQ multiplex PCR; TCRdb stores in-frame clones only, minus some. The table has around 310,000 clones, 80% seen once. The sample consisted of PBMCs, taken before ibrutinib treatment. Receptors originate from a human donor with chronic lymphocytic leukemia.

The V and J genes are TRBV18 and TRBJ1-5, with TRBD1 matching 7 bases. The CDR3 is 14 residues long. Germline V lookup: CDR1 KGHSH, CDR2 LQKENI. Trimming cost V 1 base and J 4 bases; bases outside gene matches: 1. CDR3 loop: CASSPQTGNQPQHF. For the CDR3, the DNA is TGTGCCAGCTCACCACAGACAGGGAATCAGCCCCAGCATTTT. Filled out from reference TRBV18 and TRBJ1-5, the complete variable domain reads NAGVMQNPRHLVRRRGQEARLRCSPMKGHSHVYWYRQLPEEGLKFMVYLQKENIIDESGMPKERFSAEFPKEGPSILRIQQVVRGDSAAYFCASSPQTGNQPQHFGDGTRLSIL.

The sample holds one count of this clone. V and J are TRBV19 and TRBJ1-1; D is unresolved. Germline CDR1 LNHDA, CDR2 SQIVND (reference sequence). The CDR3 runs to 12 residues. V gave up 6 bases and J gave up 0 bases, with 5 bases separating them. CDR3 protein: CASRTMNTEAFF. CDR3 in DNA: TGTGCCAGTAGAACAATGAACACTGAAGCTTTCTTT.

CDR3 DNA: TGTGCCAGCAGCTTAGAAGGGGTCGGCAGTAATGAAAAACTGTTTTTT. This translates into CASSLEGVGSNEKLFF. This chain links TRBV7-2 with TRBJ1-4, with D perhaps matching TRBD1 (5 bases). Germline CDR1 is SGHTA and CDR2 is FQGNSA. V was clipped by 1 base and J by 4 bases, with 13 bases between them. The CDR3 has 16 amino acids.

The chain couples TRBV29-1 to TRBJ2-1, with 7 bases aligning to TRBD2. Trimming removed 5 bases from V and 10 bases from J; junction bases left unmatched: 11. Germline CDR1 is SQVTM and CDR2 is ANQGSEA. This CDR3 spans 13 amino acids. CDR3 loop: CSVTPGGAWEQFF. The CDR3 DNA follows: TGCAGCGTTACCCCGGGGGGAGCGTGGGAGCAGTTCTTC.

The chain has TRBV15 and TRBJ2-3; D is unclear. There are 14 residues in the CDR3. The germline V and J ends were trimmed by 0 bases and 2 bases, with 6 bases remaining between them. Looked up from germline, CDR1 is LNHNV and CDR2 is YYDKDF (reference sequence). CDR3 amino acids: CATSRDEFTDTQYF. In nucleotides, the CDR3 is TGTGCCACCAGCAGAGACGAGTTCACAGATACGCAGTATTTT.

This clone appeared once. The CDR3 is CASSFNGYEQYF. DNA for the CDR3: TGTGCCAGCAGCTTTAATGGCTACGAGCAGTACTTC. The rearrangement uses TRBV7-2 and TRBJ2-7, with unresolved D. Trimming shortened V by 3 bases and J by 3 bases, and 6 bases separated the two germline ends. The CDR3 has 12 amino acids. Looked up from germline, CDR1 is SGHTA and CDR2 is FQGNSA. The full variable domain, its missing parts supplied by reference TRBV7-2 and TRBJ2-7, is GAGVSQSPSNKVTEKGKDVELRCDPISGHTALYWYRQSLGQGLEFLIYFQGNSAPDKSGLPSDRFSAERTGGSVSTLTIQRTQQEDSAVYLCASSFNGYEQYFGPGTRLTVT.

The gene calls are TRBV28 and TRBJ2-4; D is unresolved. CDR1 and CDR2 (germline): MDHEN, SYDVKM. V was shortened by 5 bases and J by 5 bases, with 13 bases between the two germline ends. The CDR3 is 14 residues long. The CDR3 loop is CASSLPAGQNIQYF. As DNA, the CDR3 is TGTGCCAGCAGTCTCCCCGCCGGCCAAAACATTCAGTACTTC.

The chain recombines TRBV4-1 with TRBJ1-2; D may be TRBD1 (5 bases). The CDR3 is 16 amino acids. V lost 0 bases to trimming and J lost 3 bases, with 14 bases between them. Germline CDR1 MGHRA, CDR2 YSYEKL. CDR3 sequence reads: CASSQDQGRLYYGYTF. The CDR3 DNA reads TGCGCCAGCAGCCAAGATCAGGGACGGCTCTACTATGGCTACACCTTC.

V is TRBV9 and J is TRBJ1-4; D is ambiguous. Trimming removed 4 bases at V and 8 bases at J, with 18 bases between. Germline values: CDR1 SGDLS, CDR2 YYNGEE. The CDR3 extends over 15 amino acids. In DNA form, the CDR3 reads TGTGCCAGCAGCCCAACCGGGAAAGACTTAGAAAAACTGTTTTTT. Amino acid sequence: CASSPTGKDLEKLFF.

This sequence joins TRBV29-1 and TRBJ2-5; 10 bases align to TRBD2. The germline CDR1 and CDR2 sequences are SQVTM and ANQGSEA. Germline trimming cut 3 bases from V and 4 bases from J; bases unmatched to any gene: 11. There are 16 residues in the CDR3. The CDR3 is CSVENLAGEGVETQYF. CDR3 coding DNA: TGCAGCGTTGAGAACCTAGCGGGAGAAGGGGTAGAGACCCAGTACTTC.

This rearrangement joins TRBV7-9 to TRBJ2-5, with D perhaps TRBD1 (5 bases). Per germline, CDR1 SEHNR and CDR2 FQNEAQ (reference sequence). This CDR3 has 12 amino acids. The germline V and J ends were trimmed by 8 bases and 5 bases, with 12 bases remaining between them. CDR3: CASSGFWETQYF. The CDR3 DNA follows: TGTGCCAGCTCAGGGTTTTGGGAGACCCAGTACTTC. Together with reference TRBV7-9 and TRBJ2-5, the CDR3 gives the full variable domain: DTGVSQNPRHKITKRGQNVTFRCDPISEHNRLYWYRQTLGQGPEFLTYFQNEAQLEKSRLLSDRFSAERPKGSFSTLEIQRTEQGDSAMYLCASSGFWETQYFGPGTRLLVL.

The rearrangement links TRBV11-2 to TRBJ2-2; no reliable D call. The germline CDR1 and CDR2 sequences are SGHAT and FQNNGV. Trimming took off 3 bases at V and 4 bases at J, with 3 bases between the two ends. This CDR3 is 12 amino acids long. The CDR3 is CASSLSTGELFF. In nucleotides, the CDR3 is TGTGCCAGCAGCTTGAGCACCGGGGAGCTGTTTTTT.

The CDR3 region is CSVDLWGGSATDTQYF. Here the CDR3 DNA reads TGCAGCGTCGACTTGTGGGGCGGGAGTGCGACAGATACGCAGTATTTT. The genes are TRBV29-1 and TRBJ2-3, with 7 nucleotides matching TRBD2. Per germline, CDR1 SQVTM and CDR2 ANQGSEA. The junction had 15 bases not matched to a gene; V was cut back by 6 bases and J by 3 bases. The CDR3 is 16 amino acids.

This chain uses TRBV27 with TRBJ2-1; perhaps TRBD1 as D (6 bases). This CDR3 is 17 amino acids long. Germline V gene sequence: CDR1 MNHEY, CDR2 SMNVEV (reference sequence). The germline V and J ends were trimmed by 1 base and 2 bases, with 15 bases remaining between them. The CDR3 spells CASSLYGAGAPYNEQFF. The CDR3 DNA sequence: TGTGCCAGCAGTTTATATGGGGCAGGGGCCCCCTACAATGAGCAGTTCTTC.

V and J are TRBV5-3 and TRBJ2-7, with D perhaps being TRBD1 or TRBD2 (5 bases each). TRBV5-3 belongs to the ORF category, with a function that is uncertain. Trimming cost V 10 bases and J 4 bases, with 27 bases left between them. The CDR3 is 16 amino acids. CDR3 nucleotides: TGTGCCCCCGGTGGTATAAGAGGGACGTGCTATTACGAGCAGTACTTC. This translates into CAPGGIRGTCYYEQYF.

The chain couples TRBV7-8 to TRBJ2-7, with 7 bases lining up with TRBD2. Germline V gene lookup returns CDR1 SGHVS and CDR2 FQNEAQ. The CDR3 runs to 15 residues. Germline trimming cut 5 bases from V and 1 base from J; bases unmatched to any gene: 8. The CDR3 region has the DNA TGTGCCAGCAGCCAACGGGCTAGCGGATCCTACGAGCAGTACTTC. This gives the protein CASSQRASGSYEQYF.

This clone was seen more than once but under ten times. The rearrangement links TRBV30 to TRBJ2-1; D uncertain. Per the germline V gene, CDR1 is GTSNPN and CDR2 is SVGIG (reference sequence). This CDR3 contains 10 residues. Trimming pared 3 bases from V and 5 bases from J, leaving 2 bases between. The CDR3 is CAWRHNEQFF. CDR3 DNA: TGTGCCTGGAGGCACAATGAGCAGTTCTTC.

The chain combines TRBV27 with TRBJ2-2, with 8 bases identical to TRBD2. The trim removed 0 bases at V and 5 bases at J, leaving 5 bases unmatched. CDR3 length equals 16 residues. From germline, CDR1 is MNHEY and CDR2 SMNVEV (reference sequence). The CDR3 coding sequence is TGTGCCAGCAGTTTATCTAGCGGGATGATTACCGGGGAGCTGTTTTTT. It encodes CASSLSSGMITGELFF.

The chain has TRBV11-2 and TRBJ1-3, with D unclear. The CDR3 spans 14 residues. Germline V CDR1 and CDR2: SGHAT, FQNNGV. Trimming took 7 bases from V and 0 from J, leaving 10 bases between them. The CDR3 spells CASTATNSGNTIYF. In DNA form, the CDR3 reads TGTGCCAGCACCGCTACGAACTCTGGAAACACCATATATTTT.

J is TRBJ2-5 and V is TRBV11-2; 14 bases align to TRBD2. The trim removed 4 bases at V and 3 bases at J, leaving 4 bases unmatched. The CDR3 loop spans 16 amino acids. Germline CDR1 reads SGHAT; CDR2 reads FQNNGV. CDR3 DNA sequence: TGTGCCAGCAGCTATGGACTAGCGGGAGGAGAAGAGACCCAGTACTTC. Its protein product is CASSYGLAGGEETQYF. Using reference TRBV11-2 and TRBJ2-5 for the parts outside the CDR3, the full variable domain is EAGVAQSPRYKIIEKRQSVAFWCNPISGHATLYWYQQILGQGPKLLIQFQNNGVVDDSQLPKDRFSAERLKGVDSTLKIQPAKLEDSAVYLCASSYGLAGGEETQYFGPGTRLLVL.

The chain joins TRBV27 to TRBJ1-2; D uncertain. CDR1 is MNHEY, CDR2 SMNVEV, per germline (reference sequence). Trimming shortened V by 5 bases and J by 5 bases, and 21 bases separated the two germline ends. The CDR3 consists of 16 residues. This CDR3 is CASSPDPPYSTYGYTF. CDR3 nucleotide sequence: TGTGCCAGCAGTCCGGACCCACCCTACTCCACGTATGGCTACACCTTC.

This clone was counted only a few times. CDR3 sequence reads: CASSYSGHRYEQYF. CDR3 nucleotide sequence: TGTGCCAGCAGTTACTCGGGACACCGCTACGAGCAGTACTTC. The V and J genes are TRBV6-5 and TRBJ2-7; TRBD1 might be the D (6 bases). Germline CDR1 reads MNHEY; CDR2 reads SVGAGI. Trimming removed 0 bases at V and 3 bases at J, with 9 bases between. The CDR3 sequence is 14 residues long.

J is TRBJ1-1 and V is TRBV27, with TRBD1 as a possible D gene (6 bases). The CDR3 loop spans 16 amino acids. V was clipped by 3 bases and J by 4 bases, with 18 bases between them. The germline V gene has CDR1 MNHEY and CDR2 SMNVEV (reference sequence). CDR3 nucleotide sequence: TGTGCCAGCAGTTTTGCCGCCAGGGGCTCTCCCACTGAAGCTTTCTTT. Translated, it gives CASSFAARGSPTEAFF.

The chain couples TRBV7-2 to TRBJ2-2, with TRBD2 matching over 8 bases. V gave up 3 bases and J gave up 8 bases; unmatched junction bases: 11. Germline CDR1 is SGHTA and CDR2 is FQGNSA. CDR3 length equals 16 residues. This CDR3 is CASSFSAGGLGGELFF. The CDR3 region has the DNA TGTGCCAGCAGCTTTTCGGCGGGAGGCCTCGGGGGGGAGCTGTTTTTT.

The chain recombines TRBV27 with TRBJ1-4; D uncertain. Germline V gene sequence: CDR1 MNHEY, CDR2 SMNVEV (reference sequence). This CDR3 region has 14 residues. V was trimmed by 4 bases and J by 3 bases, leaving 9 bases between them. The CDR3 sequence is CASSWAGPNEKLFF. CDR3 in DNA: TGTGCCAGCAGTTGGGCAGGTCCTAATGAAAAACTGTTTTTT. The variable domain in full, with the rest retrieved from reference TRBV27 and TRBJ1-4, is EAQVTQNPRYLITVTGKKLTVTCSQNMNHEYMSWYRQDPGLGLRQIYYSMNVEVTDKGDVPEGYKVSRKEKRNFPLILESPSPNQTSLYFCASSWAGPNEKLFFGSGTQLSVL.

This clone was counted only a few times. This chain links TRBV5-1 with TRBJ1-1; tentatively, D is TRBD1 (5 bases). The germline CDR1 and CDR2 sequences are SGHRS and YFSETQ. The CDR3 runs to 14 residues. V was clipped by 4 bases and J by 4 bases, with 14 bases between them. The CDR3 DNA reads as TGCGCCAGCAGCGGGGATGACAGCAGCACTGAAGCTTTCTTT. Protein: CASSGDDSSTEAFF.